The 25 T cell receptor beta chains reported below all come from one sample, sequenced in a study of T cells in Graves' hyperthyroidism and ophthalmopathy (dated by TCRdb to between 2017 and 2020). Libraries were built with multiplex PCR. For sequencing, an Illumina HiSeq 2000 was employed. The TCR beta CDR3 regions were amplified from the RNA transcripts. A first-round RT-PCR of the TCR CDR3 used the HTBI primer set with the Qiagen OneStep RT-PCR kit. TCRdb handled the public reads itself, with Q25 trimming in fastp and clone calling in MiXCR, and kept productive beta chains. Every distinct CDR3 protein forms one entry, paired with its most common genes and DNA. The sample data list just over 550,000 distinct CDR3 sequences, and just over 45% of these were observed just once. The ten top clones hold roughly 8.2% of the sample. Sequenced sample: peripheral blood or thyroid tissue (not recorded which). All receptors come from a woman aged 18-29 years with Graves' hyperthyroidism. Donor details come from another sample of the same person, matched by shared clones.

Concerning this clonotype: Just one base apart from a much larger clone, this may be a read error. The rearrangement joins TRBV12-3 or TRBV12-4 to TRBJ2-7, with D perhaps TRBD1 (6 bases). CDR3 length: 12 residues. The V and J ends lost 6 bases and 5 bases respectively, with 11 bases between them. CDR3 sequence: CASRPDSHEQYF. In DNA, the CDR3 is TGTGCCAGCAGGCCGGACAGCCACGAGCAGTACTTC.

This clonotype was seen a handful of times. This chain links TRBV20-1 with TRBJ1-4; 8 positions agree with TRBD1. The CDR3 has 12 amino acids. Germline values: CDR1 DFQATT, CDR2 SNEGSKA (reference sequence). V gave up 6 bases and J gave up 8 bases; unmatched junction bases: 5. The CDR3 loop reads CSAPGQEEKLFF. CDR3 bases: TGCAGTGCGCCGGGACAGGAAGAAAAACTGTTTTTT.

This clonotype was seen more than once but under ten times. V gene TRBV7-9 combines with J gene TRBJ2-2; maybe TRBD1 (5 bases). Germline V gives CDR1 SEHNR, CDR2 FQNEAQ (reference sequence). The CDR3 covers 15 residues. V gave up 1 base and J gave up 4 bases, with 10 bases separating them. The CDR3 coding sequence is TGTGCCAGCAGCTTAGTCCCAGGGCCCACCGGGGAGCTGTTTTTT. Its protein product is CASSLVPGPTGELFF.

At least ten counts were recorded for this clonotype. The chain joins TRBV29-1 to TRBJ1-2; D gene unclear. CDR3 length equals 16 residues. Trimming cost V 7 bases and J 1 base, with 22 bases left between them. CDR1 and CDR2 (germline): SQVTM, ANQGSEA. CDR3 in DNA: TGCAGCGGTGCTGGCGGCGTGCCGCCCTATAACTATGGCTACACCTTC. As protein: CSGAGGVPPYNYGYTF.

As for this clonotype: Given a much more abundant clone one base away, this may be a read error. The rearrangement joins TRBV11-3 to TRBJ1-5; 11 nucleotides line up with TRBD1. V was pared by 4 bases and J by 5 bases, with 1 base of the junction left unmatched. Germline CDR1 is SGHNT and CDR2 is YENEEA. This CDR3 region has 14 residues. CDR3 region: CASSWTGGDQPQHF. CDR3 sequence (DNA): TGTGCCAGCAGCTGGACAGGGGGCGATCAGCCCCAGCATTTT.

The chain recombines TRBV19 with TRBJ1-2; D is unresolved. Germline CDR1 is LNHDA and CDR2 is SQIVND (reference sequence). The CDR3 totals 13 residues. The ends were cut back, 0 bases at V and 5 bases at J, with 7 bases in the middle. CDR3 bases: TGTGCCAGTAGTATAGATCGGGAGTATGGCTACACCTTC. This sequence encodes CASSIDREYGYTF.

This clonotype was recorded many times. The V gene is TRBV7-9, the J gene TRBJ1-4; weak D call: TRBD1 (5 bases). This CDR3 has 15 residues. Germline CDR1 and CDR2: SEHNR and FQNEAQ (reference sequence). V gave up 4 bases and J gave up 7 bases, with 16 bases separating them. The CDR3 region has the DNA TGTGCCAGCAGCTCAACAGAGGGGTTTGGTGAAAAACTGTTTTTT. Translation: CASSSTEGFGEKLFF.

A few counts support this clonotype. This chain connects TRBV12-3 or TRBV12-4 to TRBJ2-5; no clear D. V lost 7 bases, J lost 5 bases, and 17 bases lay in between. This CDR3 comprises 14 residues. Here the CDR3 reads CASTRARWGETQYF. For the CDR3, the DNA is TGTGCCAGCACCCGGGCCCGGTGGGGTGAGACCCAGTACTTC.

The chain is built from TRBV5-2 and TRBJ1-5; the table calls TRBD1, which could not be checked here. TRBV5-2 is labeled a pseudogene. The CDR3 extends over 14 amino acids. The CDR3, as DNA: TGTGCCAGCAACCAGGGTACCAGCAATCAGCCCCAGCATTTT. Translation gives CASNQGTSNQPQHF.

This clonotype was recorded at least ten times. This chain connects TRBV14 to TRBJ2-5; D is perhaps TRBD2 (5 bases). The ends were cut back, 4 bases at V and 10 bases at J, with 13 bases in the middle. This CDR3 spans 12 amino acids. From germline, CDR1 is SGHDN and CDR2 FVKESK. The CDR3 nucleotides read TGTGCCAGCAGCCTCGGAGGATGGGGCCAGTACTTC. Translated, it gives CASSLGGWGQYF.

This sequence joins TRBV10-1 and TRBJ1-1; possibly TRBD1 for D (6 bases). Germline loops: CDR1 WNHNN, CDR2 SYGVQD (reference sequence). The length of the CDR3 is 14 residues. V was cut by 11 bases and J by 2 bases, with 18 bases left in between. The CDR3 bases are TGCGCCCAGCAGGGGACTAACAGTAACACTGAAGCTTTCTTT. Encoded protein: CAQQGTNSNTEAFF.

This chain joins TRBV24-1 and TRBJ2-2, with 7 nucleotides matching TRBD1. V lost 1 base and J lost 1; bases outside the gene matches: 5. The CDR3 contains 17 residues. Germline CDR1 reads KGHDR; CDR2 reads SFDVKD. The CDR3 loop is CATSDLPGQRNTGELFF. The CDR3 DNA follows: TGTGCCACCAGTGATTTACCGGGACAGCGGAACACCGGGGAGCTGTTTTTT.

A word on this clonotype: This may arise from a read error, as a much more abundant clone is one base away. V gene TRBV24-1 combines with J gene TRBJ1-2; D is unresolved. Germline CDR1 reads KGHDR; CDR2 reads SFDVKD. The CDR3 loop spans 16 amino acids. The CDR3 spells CATSDSSARTHYGYIF. The CDR3 coding sequence is TGTGCCACCAGTGATTCAAGCGCCAGAACTCACTATGGCTACATCTTC.

This chain connects TRBV10-3 to TRBJ2-2, with 8 bases fitting TRBD1. The length of the CDR3 is 16 residues. After removal of 6 bases from V and 5 bases from J, the junction contained 11 bases not matched to a gene. Germline lookup yields CDR1 ENHRY and CDR2 SYGVKD. The CDR3 DNA sequence: TGTGCCATCAGCAGCTTCAGGGGGCGCGTTACCGGGGAGCTGTTTTTT. It translates to CAISSFRGRVTGELFF.

This clonotype was seen only a few times. The gene calls are TRBV29-1 and TRBJ2-2; no firm D call. This CDR3 contains 14 residues. V was shortened by 2 bases and J by 3 bases, with 10 bases between the two germline ends. The V gene's germline CDR1 is SQVTM and CDR2 ANQGSEA. The CDR3 DNA reads as TGCAGCGTTGAATCTGGGCAGTACACCGGGGAGCTGTTTTTT. This sequence encodes CSVESGQYTGELFF.

This clonotype rates as medium-sized. This chain joins TRBV15 and TRBJ2-7; 7 bases align to TRBD1. The CDR3 consists of 15 residues. Germline V gene lookup returns CDR1 LNHNV and CDR2 YYDKDF (reference sequence). After removal of 1 base from V and 7 bases from J, the junction contained 10 bases not matched to a gene. CDR3 bases: TGTGCCACCAGCAGAGGCACCGACAGGGTTGGGGAGCAGTACTTC. Its translation is CATSRGTDRVGEQYF.

The chain uses TRBV2 and TRBJ1-4, with TRBD1 matching over 9 bases. The germline gives CDR1 SNHLY, CDR2 FYNNEI. Losses at the gene ends were 5 bases for V and 8 bases for J; bases not matched to a gene: 9. The CDR3 sequence is 15 residues long. CDR3 amino acids: CASSPAGTGTEKLFF. CDR3 sequence (DNA): TGTGCCAGCAGTCCCGCTGGGACAGGGACCGAAAAACTGTTTTTT.

This clonotype has only a few counts. The chain links TRBV7-9 to TRBJ1-1, with 11 bases lining up with TRBD1. The germline V gene has CDR1 SEHNR and CDR2 FQNEAQ (reference sequence). CDR3 length equals 16 residues. Trimming cost V 5 bases and J 4 bases; bases outside gene matches: 9. The CDR3 sequence: CASSPLGGQGGTEAFF. For the CDR3, the DNA is TGTGCCAGCAGCCCTCTTGGGGGACAGGGGGGCACTGAAGCTTTCTTT.

This clonotype was counted at least ten times. The chain is built from TRBV2 and TRBJ1-1; D remains unclear. In germline, CDR1 is SNHLY, CDR2 FYNNEI. This CDR3 has 11 amino acids. With 5 bases removed from V and 2 bases from J, the gap between germline ends came to 3 bases. CDR3 in DNA: TGTGCCAGCAGTACCAACACTGAAGCTTTCTTT. Translation: CASSTNTEAFF.

This chain joins TRBV24-1 and TRBJ2-5, with 7 bases fitting TRBD1. With 4 bases clipped from V and 2 bases from J, the junction kept 6 bases outside the gene matches. The CDR3 length is 15 residues. From germline, CDR1 is KGHDR and CDR2 SFDVKD. CDR3 nucleotides: TGTGCCACCAGTGAGACAGGGTACCCTCAAGAGACCCAGTACTTC. This encodes CATSETGYPQETQYF.

This clonotype has at least ten counts. The chain employs TRBV20-1 and TRBJ1-6; unclear D gene. Germline lookup yields CDR1 DFQATT and CDR2 SNEGSKA (reference sequence). The CDR3 has 12 amino acids. Trimming took 4 bases from V and 7 from J, leaving 8 bases between them. The chain's CDR3 is CSAKVGNSPLHF. The CDR3, as DNA: TGCAGTGCTAAAGTGGGGAATTCACCCCTCCACTTT.

This clonotype was picked up a small number of times. The chain employs TRBV20-1 and TRBJ1-1, with a weak D call TRBD1 (5 bases). The V gene lost 5 bases and the J gene lost 6 bases, with 13 bases spanning the gap. This CDR3 comprises 12 residues. Germline values: CDR1 DFQATT, CDR2 SNEGSKA (reference sequence). The CDR3 sequence is CSASGFRAEAFF. In nucleotides, the CDR3 is TGCAGTGCTTCAGGCTTCAGGGCTGAAGCTTTCTTT.

This clonotype came up many times. J is TRBJ2-7 and V is TRBV7-2; 13 nucleotides agree with TRBD2. The V gene end was trimmed by 1 base and the J gene end by 7 bases; junction bases not matched to a gene: 7. Germline V lookup: CDR1 SGHTA, CDR2 FQGNSA. The CDR3 covers 16 residues. The CDR3 sequence is CASSLGWTSGSGEQYF. CDR3 in DNA: TGTGCCAGCAGCTTAGGGTGGACTAGCGGGAGTGGTGAGCAGTACTTC.

This chain joins TRBV5-1 and TRBJ2-5; no firm D call. Trimming took off 0 bases at V and 4 bases at J, with 13 bases between the two ends. This CDR3 is 15 amino acids long. Germline V gene sequence: CDR1 SGHRS, CDR2 YFSETQ. The CDR3 here is CASSLGDQRGETQYF. CDR3 bases: TGCGCCAGCAGCTTGGGGGATCAAAGAGGAGAGACCCAGTACTTC.

The chain joins TRBV20-1 to TRBJ1-2; 8 positions match TRBD1. Germline assignment: CDR1 DFQATT and CDR2 SNEGSKA (reference sequence). With 1 base clipped from V and 3 bases from J, the junction kept 1 base outside the gene matches. This CDR3 comprises 13 residues. In DNA, the CDR3 is TGCAGTGCTAGAGCACAGGGGGACTATGGCTACACCTTC. Protein product: CSARAQGDYGYTF.